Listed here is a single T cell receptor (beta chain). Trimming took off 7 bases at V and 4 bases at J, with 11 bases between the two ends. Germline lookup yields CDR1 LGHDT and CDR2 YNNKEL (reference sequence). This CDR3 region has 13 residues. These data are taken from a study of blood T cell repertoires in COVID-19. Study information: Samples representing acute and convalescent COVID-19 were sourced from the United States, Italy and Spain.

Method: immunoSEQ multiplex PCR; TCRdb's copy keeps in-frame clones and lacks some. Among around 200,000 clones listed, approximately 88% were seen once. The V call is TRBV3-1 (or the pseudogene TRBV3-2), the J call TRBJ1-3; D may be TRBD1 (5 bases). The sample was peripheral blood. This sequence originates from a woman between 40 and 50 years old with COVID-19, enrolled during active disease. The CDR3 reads CASTGGSGNTIYF. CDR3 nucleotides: TGTGCCAGCACCGGGGGTTCCGGAAACACCATATATTTT.